The 2 T cell receptor beta chains listed next were all sequenced from one sample in a study of shared clonotypes between healthy human individuals. Sequenced by immunoSEQ multiplex PCR; TCRdb stores in-frame clones only, minus some. Of approximately 2,000,000 clones listed, roughly 95% are singletons. The naive CD8 population came from CD45RO-negative cells selected for CCR7, without terminally differentiated effector memory CD45RA+ cells. The sample taken for sequencing was naive CD8+ T cells from PBMCs. These receptors originate from a man aged 18-30 years in good health. Some clones in this sample may be carry-over from other donors' samples.

The rearrangement uses TRBV29-1 and TRBJ2-1; 13 bases align to TRBD2. There are 21 residues in the CDR3. Germline CDR1 and CDR2: SQVTM and ANQGSEA. V shed 3 bases, J shed 0 bases, and the junction held 17 bases outside the gene matches. CDR3 in DNA: TGCAGCGTTGACGACGCTAAGAAAGGGACTAGCGGGGAAAGCTCCTACAATGAGCAGTTCTTC. Protein: CSVDDAKKGTSGESSYNEQFF.

The chain combines TRBV15 with TRBJ1-4; weak D call: TRBD1 (5 bases). The V gene's germline CDR1 is LNHNV and CDR2 YYDKDF (reference sequence). V dropped 2 bases and J dropped 7 bases, with 11 bases sitting between them. This CDR3 spans 14 amino acids. The CDR3, as DNA: TGTGCCACCAGCAGACGGGACGGAACTGAAAAACTGTTTTTT. Protein sequence: CATSRRDGTEKLFF.